This T cell receptor beta chain was documented in a study of blood T cells in healthy people across ages (dated by TCRdb to the mid-2010s). About the study as a whole: In model experiments, template switching captured roughly one uniquely barcoded TCR beta cDNA molecule for every two T cells. To track age-related changes in TCR beta repertoire diversity, the study relied on deep sequencing normalized with unique cDNA molecular identifiers. For two donors (one aged 18 to 30 and one aged 80 or older), the study analyzed two additional independent replicas of 1 million unique cDNA reads from the same blood draw. The donors were split into four age groups: young (average around 16 years), middle-aged (over 35), aged (approximately 60) and long-lived (roughly 80). To avoid experimental bias, donors of different ages were randomly spread across the sequencing lanes.

As encoded in the germline V gene, CDR1 is KGHDR while CDR2 is SFDVKD. The CDR3, from cysteine to phenylalanine, totals 13 residues. Only CDR3 DNA is held: 39 bases, read in frame from base 1. Cut back by 5 bases and 2 bases, the V and J ends lie 8 bases apart. This clonotype was seen a handful of times. Its antigen target is currently unknown. Per-base quality was not reported, and no clone a single base away is much larger than it. General findings and caveats noted by the study authors: Compared with the aged group, more naive CD4+ T cells, fewer expanded clones and increased TCR diversity were shown by the long-lived group, suggesting age selection. Donor CMV infection status was unknown, potentially confounding age-related changes in expanded clonotypes. Since profiling was done on bulk unsorted PBMCs, naive and antigen-experienced compartments could not be conclusively compared. As age increased, observed TCR beta diversity per million T cells dropped in a roughly linear way, and a significant reduction was already evident by age 40. There was a strong correlation between observed TCR beta diversity and the percentage of naive T cells measured by flow cytometry. Total diversity estimates from one million sequenced T cells were considered lower bounds and underestimates.

Systemically healthy Caucasian individuals from Russia, over 30 in total and aged roughly 6 to 95 years, were included as donors. Ten milliliters of peripheral blood were drawn from each donor into EDTA-treated Vacutainer tubes. Ficoll-Paque density-gradient centrifugation was used to isolate PBMCs, with at least 6.5 million per sample. Trizol reagent was used to extract total RNA from PBMCs, with at least 6 micrograms per sample. For every donor, an aliquot of PBMCs went through flow cytometry to measure the percentages of naive CD45RAhigh/CD27high T cells. Libraries were prepared through 5' RACE. Instrument on record: Illumina HiSeq 2500. A second about 6 to 11 cycle PCR used a sample-barcoded 5' primer and a J-beta primer mix. A template-switch 5' adaptor carrying 12 random nucleotides introduced a unique molecular identifier onto each TCR beta cDNA molecule. Each sample yielded at least 2.5 million CDR3-containing paired-end reads. First-strand cDNA was synthesized from all RNA with the Mint cDNA synthesis kit, primed by a TRBC-specific oligonucleotide. Following uracil-DNA glycosylase treatment, a first 18-cycle PCR with universal primers M1SS and BC2_uni_R was performed on all cDNA. On the study's bioinformatics: Normalization of each sample was performed by random selection of 1 million high-quality reads, each carrying a distinct molecular identifier. Reads with shared molecular identifiers were discarded instead of being binned into consensus sequences. MiTCR, set to a Q25 quality threshold and the strictest error-elimination algorithm, was used for CDR3 identification, clonotype clustering and error correction. A nonparametric unseen species model with Euler transformation was used to estimate lower-bound total TCR beta diversity. Starting from the raw public reads, TCRdb applied fastp trimming at Q25, assembled clones with MiXCR and retained in-frame beta chains. Rows with a matching CDR3 protein are joined into one entry that keeps the most common DNA and genes. Clone size and V and J calls follow TCRdb, not the original study. The sample table lists 1.5 million to 2 million distinct CDR3 sequences, just under 50% of them with a count of one. The ten largest clones add up to roughly 2% of the sample.

Recombination joined TRBV24-1 with TRBJ1-2, with an unclear D gene assignment. This sequence was found in a woman in her 40s in good health. Sequenced sample: blood. The DNA sequence is TGTGCCACCAGTGTTAAAGAGAACTATGGCTACACCTTC. Translated, it reads CATSVKENYGYTF.